One TCR beta chain is described in this entry. The data originate from a study of blood T cell repertoires in COVID-19. Overall study context: From the United States, Italy and Spain came samples of acute and convalescent COVID-19. In each case, the material was cDNA or gDNA derived from T cells, B-cell-depleted T cells, or PBMCs.

The germline V gene has CDR1 MGHRA and CDR2 YSYEKL. The CDR3 is 16 amino acids. Trimming cost V 0 bases and J 2 bases, with 11 bases left between them. The data were produced by immunoSEQ multiplex PCR, yet TCRdb's version contains in-frame clones alone and is incomplete. The sample yields about 200,000 clones, approximately 84% seen once. This receptor was taken from a man between 50 and 59 years old with acute or convalescent COVID-19. Specimen: peripheral blood. The chain couples TRBV4-1 to TRBJ1-3; no clear D gene. The CDR3 DNA reads as TGCGCCAGCAGCCAAGACGTCGGGGTTACTGGAAACACCATATATTTT. Protein product: CASSQDVGVTGNTIYF.